Here is one T cell receptor (beta chain) with its context. Its antigen is not identified. All patients experienced relapse after autologous stem cell transplantation, and brentuximab vedotin exposure was variable. Produced via immunoSEQ multiplex PCR; TCRdb's table is partial and in-frame only. The sample has about 85,000 clones; approximately 91% are singletons. The germline V gene has CDR1 SQVTM and CDR2 ANQGSEA. This CDR3 comprises 13 residues. Trimming pared 4 bases from V and 0 bases from J, leaving 8 bases between. The entry originates in a study of PD-1 blockade in classical Hodgkin lymphoma. Regarding the study as a whole: By C4D1, CD4+ diversity increased significantly, especially in complete responders. Diversity similar to that of newly diagnosed patients was seen at baseline in complete responders. A reduction in baseline TCR diversity was reportedly seen in newly diagnosed patients relative to healthy donors.

This chain joins TRBV29-1 and TRBJ2-3, with a weak D call TRBD2 (6 bases). The sample consisted of peripheral blood mononuclear cells (PBMCs), taken before the second cycle of nivolumab. This TCR came from a human donor with classical Hodgkin lymphoma. The DNA for the CDR3 is TGCAGCGTTGGGGGGAGGAGCACAGATACGCAGTATTTT. As protein: CSVGGRSTDTQYF.